Below, one T cell receptor (beta chain) is given with its context. Its target is not known. This entry belongs to a study of shared clonotypes between healthy human individuals. Across the whole study: Samples came from two female and three male donors aged 18 to 49.

The germline CDR1 and CDR2 sequences are LNHNV and YYDKDF (reference sequence). V gave up 2 bases and J gave up 0 bases; unmatched junction bases: 11. This CDR3 contains 19 residues. The assay was immunoSEQ multiplex PCR, and TCRdb's table has in-frame clones only and misses some. The sample lists about 510,000 clones; almost 97% were seen once. Study-wide results and limits: Sampling involved blood alone; tissue repertoires likely differ.

The clonotype originates from a woman younger than 45 in good health. Sequencing was performed on naive CD4+ T cells sorted from blood. The subset: CD45RA+ positively selected. This rearrangement joins TRBV15 to TRBJ1-5; 9 nucleotides align to TRBD1. DNA for the CDR3: TGTGCCACCAGCAGAACCGGGACAGGGAGGGGGTATAGCAATCAGCCCCAGCATTTT. Amino acid sequence: CATSRTGTGRGYSNQPQHF.